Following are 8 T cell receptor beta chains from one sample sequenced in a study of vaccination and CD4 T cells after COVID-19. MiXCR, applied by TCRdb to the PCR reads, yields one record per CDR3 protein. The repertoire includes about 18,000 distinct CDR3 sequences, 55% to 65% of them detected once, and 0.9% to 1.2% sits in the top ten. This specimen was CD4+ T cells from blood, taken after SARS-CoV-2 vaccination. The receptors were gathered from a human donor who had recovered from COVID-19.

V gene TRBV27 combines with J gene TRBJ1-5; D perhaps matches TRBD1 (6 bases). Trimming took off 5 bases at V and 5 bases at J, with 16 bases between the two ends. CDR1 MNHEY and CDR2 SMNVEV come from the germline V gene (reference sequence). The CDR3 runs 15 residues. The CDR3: CASSKNRDTYQPQHF. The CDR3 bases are TGTGCCAGCAGTAAGAACCGGGACACATATCAGCCCCAGCATTTT.

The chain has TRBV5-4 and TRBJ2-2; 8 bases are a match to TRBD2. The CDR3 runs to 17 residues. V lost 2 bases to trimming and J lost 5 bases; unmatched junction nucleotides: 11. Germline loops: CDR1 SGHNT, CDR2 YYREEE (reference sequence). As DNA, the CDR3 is TGTGCCAGCAGCTTTCTGGCGGGAGGTAGTCGGACCGGGGAGCTGTTTTTT. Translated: CASSFLAGGSRTGELFF.

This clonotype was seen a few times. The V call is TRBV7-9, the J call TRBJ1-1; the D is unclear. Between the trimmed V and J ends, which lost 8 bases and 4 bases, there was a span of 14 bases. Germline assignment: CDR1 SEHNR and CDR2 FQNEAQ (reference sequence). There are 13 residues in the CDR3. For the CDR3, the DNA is TGTGCCAGCCACCCCGGGCTGATCACTGAAGCTTTCTTT. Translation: CASHPGLITEAFF.

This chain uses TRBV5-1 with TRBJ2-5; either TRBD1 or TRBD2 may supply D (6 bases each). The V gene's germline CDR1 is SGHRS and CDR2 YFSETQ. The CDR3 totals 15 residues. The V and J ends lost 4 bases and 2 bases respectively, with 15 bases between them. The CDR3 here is CASSGGPVEQETQYF. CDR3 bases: TGCGCCAGCAGCGGGGGGCCCGTGGAGCAAGAGACCCAGTACTTC.

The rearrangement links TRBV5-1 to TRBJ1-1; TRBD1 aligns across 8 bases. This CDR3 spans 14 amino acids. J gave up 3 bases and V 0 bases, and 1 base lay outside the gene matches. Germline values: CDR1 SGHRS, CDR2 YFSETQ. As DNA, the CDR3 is TGCGCCAGCAGCTTGGACAGGGGGGACACTGAAGCTTTCTTT. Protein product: CASSLDRGDTEAFF.

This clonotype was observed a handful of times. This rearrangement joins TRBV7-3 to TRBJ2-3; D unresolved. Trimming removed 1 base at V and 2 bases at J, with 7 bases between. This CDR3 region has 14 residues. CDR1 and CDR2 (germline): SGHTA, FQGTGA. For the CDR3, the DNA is TGTGCCAGCAGCTTAATCCCCGACACAGATACGCAGTATTTT. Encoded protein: CASSLIPDTDTQYF.

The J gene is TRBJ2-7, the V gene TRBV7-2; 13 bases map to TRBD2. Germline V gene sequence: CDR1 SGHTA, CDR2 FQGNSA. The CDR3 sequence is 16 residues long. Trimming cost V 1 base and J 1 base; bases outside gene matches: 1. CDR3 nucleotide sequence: TGTGCCAGCAGCTTAGGACTAGCGGGAGGATCCTACGAGCAGTACTTC. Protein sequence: CASSLGLAGGSYEQYF.

The chain's CDR3 is CASSRPGTGDYEQYF. CDR3 DNA sequence: TGCGCCAGCAGCCGGCCCGGGACAGGGGATTACGAGCAGTACTTC. The rearrangement joins TRBV4-1 to TRBJ2-7; 10 bases are a match to TRBD1. This CDR3 is built from 15 residues. From germline, CDR1 is MGHRA and CDR2 YSYEKL. The V gene end was trimmed by 4 bases and the J gene end by 4 bases; junction bases not matched to a gene: 7.